The rows below give T cell receptor beta chains drawn from one sample of a study of blood T cell repertoires in COVID-19. Sequencing used immunoSEQ multiplex PCR; TCRdb keeps in-frame clones, though not all of them. The profile shows more than 150,000 clones, around 80% of them singletons. The specimen was peripheral blood. Receptor source: a middle-aged man who had recovered from COVID-19. Each CDR3 is given with its conserved first and last residue. Fields, in order: V gene, CDR3 protein.

TRBV19 CASSIVAGGNAGELFF
TRBV19 CASSIDLGQAYNTEAFF
TRBV19 CASRNSGTSGPSSSYEQYF
TRBV18 CASSQRGTGVSGANVLTF
TRBV15 CATSRARVSYNEQFF
TRBV18 CASSPTTELNTEAFF
TRBV6-1 CASSESVPGNTIYF
TRBV24-1 CATSDGTAQTSYNEQFF
TRBV15 CATSSLPGQGIDEQFF
TRBV6-5 CASREGDTQYF
TRBV29-1 CSHIPASGNQETQYF
TRBV29-1 CSVESPGELFF
TRBV2 CASRADRVNTEAFF
TRBV24-1 CATSDLQRREGHYNEQFF
TRBV5-5 CASSLQGLNTGELFF
TRBV5-6 CASSSTSVQETQYF
TRBV30 CAWSVGGTGGNIQYF
TRBV2 CASMREGASSGNTIYF
TRBV12-3/TRBV12-4 CASSLYPQPQHF
TRBV14 CASSRIQGEGYTF
TRBV4-3 CASSLDRSSGNTIYF
TRBV9 CASSPNLGGVSPLHF
TRBV7-6 CASSPWAGSNTGELFF
TRBV19 CASSATQGTSNQPQHF
TRBV7-9 CASSRDWNTGELFF
TRBV14 CASSQQRGSYEQYF
TRBV6-1 CASSEEITGERVGQYF
TRBV7-8 CASSLEGREGLDTQYF